Listed below are T cell receptor beta chains from one sample, sequenced in a study of T cells in Graves' hyperthyroidism and ophthalmopathy. TCRdb reprocessed the multiplex PCR reads with MiXCR, giving one entry per CDR3 protein. The table records approximately 210,000 distinct CDR3 sequences, roughly 18% of them present only once. Sequenced input: blood. These receptors were obtained from a man between 50 and 59 years old with Graves' hyperthyroidism. The CDR3 runs from the conserved cysteine through the conserved F or W. The order of the fields is J gene, V gene, clone size, D gene, CDR3 DNA, CDR3 protein. The D gene is left open where the match is weak. The size field is filled for only some rows; it gives once, few, many or a size class.

j_gene: TRBJ2-3; v_gene: TRBV2; abundance: once; d_gene: TRBD2; CDR3nt: TGTGCCAGCAGCGCCCTAGCGGGAAGAGGAGATACGCAGTATTTT; CDR3aa: CASSALAGRGDTQYF
j_gene: TRBJ2-3; v_gene: TRBV5-1; abundance: many; d_gene: .; CDR3nt: TGCGCCAGCAGCTTGCTCCCGGGGGGCACAGATACGCAGTATTTT; CDR3aa: CASSLLPGGTDTQYF
j_gene: TRBJ1-2; v_gene: TRBV5-1; abundance: few; d_gene: .; CDR3nt: TGCGCCAGCAGCGCACAGGGTCTAGGGCCGGACGTGGATGGCTACACCTTC; CDR3aa: CASSAQGLGPDVDGYTF
j_gene: TRBJ2-5; v_gene: TRBV11-2; abundance: many; d_gene: TRBD2; CDR3nt: TGTGCCAGCAGCTTAGTCGGGACTAGCGGGGAAGAGACCCAGTACTTC; CDR3aa: CASSLVGTSGEETQYF
j_gene: TRBJ2-7; v_gene: TRBV19; abundance: few; d_gene: .; CDR3nt: TGTGCCAGTAGTAAGGGGGACTACGACGAGCAGTACTTC; CDR3aa: CASSKGDYDEQYF
j_gene: TRBJ2-7; v_gene: TRBV18; abundance: few; d_gene: .; CDR3nt: TGTGCCAGCTCACCACCCAGCTCTGGGGGGGCCGAGCAGTACTTC; CDR3aa: CASSPPSSGGAEQYF
j_gene: TRBJ1-2; v_gene: TRBV20-1; abundance: .; d_gene: .; CDR3nt: TGCAGTGCTAGAGAGGACAGCAGGGGCTACACCTTC; CDR3aa: CSAREDSRGYTF
j_gene: TRBJ2-4; v_gene: TRBV7-3; abundance: .; d_gene: TRBD1; CDR3nt: TGTGCCAGCAGCTCCGACGGGACAGCTAAAAACATTCAGTACTTC; CDR3aa: CASSSDGTAKNIQYF
j_gene: TRBJ2-5; v_gene: TRBV2; abundance: many; d_gene: .; CDR3nt: TGTGCCAGCAGTGTACGTCGGTACCAAGAGACCCAGTACTTC; CDR3aa: CASSVRRYQETQYF
j_gene: TRBJ2-5; v_gene: TRBV6-1; abundance: .; d_gene: .; CDR3nt: TGTGCCAGCAGCGATACGGTTGGGGGAGAGACCCAGTACTTC; CDR3aa: CASSDTVGGETQYF
j_gene: TRBJ2-5; v_gene: TRBV9; abundance: few; d_gene: .; CDR3nt: TGTGCCAGCAGCGTAGCAATTAGTTTTGTTCCTCAGACCCAGTACTTC; CDR3aa: CASSVAISFVPQTQYF
j_gene: TRBJ2-3; v_gene: TRBV20-1; abundance: few; d_gene: TRBD2; CDR3nt: TGCAGTGCTAGAGATCTTAGCGGGATTAGCACAGATACGCAGTATTTT; CDR3aa: CSARDLSGISTDTQYF
j_gene: TRBJ1-4; v_gene: TRBV4-3; abundance: .; d_gene: TRBD1; CDR3nt: TGCGCCAGCAGCCAAGGGACAGGGGGGATTGAAAAACTGTTTTTT; CDR3aa: CASSQGTGGIEKLFF
j_gene: TRBJ2-3; v_gene: TRBV6-5; abundance: .; d_gene: .; CDR3nt: TGTGCCAGCAGTTACTCGGTAACCCCGACTAACACAGATACGCAGTATTTT; CDR3aa: CASSYSVTPTNTDTQYF
j_gene: TRBJ2-5; v_gene: TRBV11-1; abundance: many; d_gene: .; CDR3nt: TGTGCCAGCAGCCGGAGCAGGGAACGAGAGACCCAGTACTTC; CDR3aa: CASSRSRERETQYF